The 30 T cell receptor beta chains below come from one sample, sequenced in a study of Tregs in tolerant kidney transplant recipients. Assay: immunoSEQ multiplex PCR; the TCRdb copy retains only in-frame clones and omits some. The sample has some 100,000 clones, approximately 90% seen once. The sample taken for sequencing was CD4+ T cells from blood. The receptors stem from a human donor in good health.

V gene TRBV7-9 combines with J gene TRBJ2-7; D gene unclear. Trimming removed 4 bases at V and 10 bases at J, with 17 bases between. Germline V gene sequence: CDR1 SEHNR, CDR2 FQNEAQ (reference sequence). This CDR3 region has 13 residues. The CDR3 loop reads CASSSARLKGQYF. The CDR3 DNA reads as TGTGCCAGCAGCTCGGCCAGGCTCAAGGGCCAGTACTTC.

The rearrangement links TRBV20-1 to TRBJ1-2; D gene ambiguous. CDR1 DFQATT and CDR2 SNEGSKA come from the germline V gene (reference sequence). The CDR3 has 11 amino acids. The germline V and J ends were trimmed by 8 bases and 4 bases, with 11 bases remaining between them. CDR3: CSSGWLYGYTF. CDR3 coding DNA: TGCAGTTCCGGATGGCTCTATGGCTACACCTTC.

The chain is built from TRBV19 and TRBJ1-1; 9 positions agree with TRBD1. Trimming removed 6 bases from V and 6 bases from J; junction bases left unmatched: 5. This CDR3 comprises 13 residues. In germline, CDR1 is LNHDA, CDR2 SQIVND (reference sequence). The CDR3 loop is CASSRTGDSEAFF. The DNA for the CDR3 is TGTGCCAGTAGCCGGACAGGGGACTCTGAAGCTTTCTTT. Supplemented by reference TRBV19 and TRBJ1-1, the full variable domain reads DGGITQSPKYLFRKEGQNVTLSCEQNLNHDAMYWYRQDPGQGLRLIYYSQIVNDFQKGDIAEGYSVSREKKESFPLTVTSAQKNPTAFYLCASSRTGDSEAFFGQGTRLTVV.

This chain uses TRBV29-1 with TRBJ2-3, with 7 positions matching TRBD2. Losses at the gene ends were 6 bases for V and 2 bases for J; bases not matched to a gene: 11. Per the germline V gene, CDR1 is SQVTM and CDR2 is ANQGSEA. There are 15 residues in the CDR3. CDR3: CSVGLAALITDTQYF. CDR3 in DNA: TGCAGCGTGGGCCTAGCGGCGCTCATCACAGATACGCAGTATTTT.

The rearrangement joins TRBV27 to TRBJ1-2; TRBD1 might be the D (6 bases). Germline CDR1 is MNHEY and CDR2 is SMNVEV (reference sequence). V lost 6 bases and J lost 4, with 18 bases in between. This CDR3 is 15 amino acids long. CDR3 nucleotide sequence: TGTGCCAGCAGCCCAGGGGCAACTGGGGCCTATGGCTACACCTTC. The encoded protein is CASSPGATGAYGYTF.

The chain combines TRBV7-2 with TRBJ1-5; TRBD1 aligns across 9 bases. Germline V gene sequence: CDR1 SGHTA, CDR2 FQGNSA. CDR3 length equals 15 residues. Germline trimming cut 3 bases from V and 3 bases from J; bases unmatched to any gene: 3. The CDR3 here is CASSFQQGANQPQHF. As DNA, the CDR3 is TGTGCCAGCAGCTTTCAACAGGGGGCCAATCAGCCCCAGCATTTT.

This clone was detected a few times. This chain connects TRBV7-6 to TRBJ1-1; 7 nucleotides align to TRBD1. Germline V gene data show CDR1 as SGHVS and CDR2 as FNYEAQ. This CDR3 is built from 13 residues. V lost 2 bases and J lost 7; bases outside the gene matches: 4. In DNA, the CDR3 is TGTGCCAGCAGCTTAAGCAACAGGGGTGAAGCTTTCTTT. Residues: CASSLSNRGEAFF.

This chain connects TRBV5-1 to TRBJ2-7; TRBD2 might be the D (6 bases). This CDR3 is 16 amino acids long. Trimming removed 3 bases from V and 2 bases from J, with 18 bases in between. Germline lookup yields CDR1 SGHRS and CDR2 YFSETQ. The CDR3, as DNA: TGCGCCAGCAGCTGGGGCGCGGGGATGGCTACCTACGAGCAGTACTTC. The encoded protein is CASSWGAGMATYEQYF. Looking up the rest from reference TRBV5-1 and TRBJ2-7 gives the full variable domain: KAGVTQTPRYLIKTRGQQVTLSCSPISGHRSVSWYQQTPGQGLQFLFEYFSETQRNKGNFPGRFSGRQFSNSRSEMNVSTLELGDSALYLCASSWGAGMATYEQYFGPGTRLTVT.

The rearrangement links TRBV19 to TRBJ2-1, with TRBD1 identical over 9 bases. The CDR3 has 16 residues. Trimming removed 5 bases from V and 5 bases from J; junction bases left unmatched: 10. Germline CDR1 LNHDA, CDR2 SQIVND (reference sequence). In DNA, the CDR3 is TGTGCCAGTAGTGCCTCGACAGGGGGTTTGAACAATGAGCAGTTCTTC. Protein sequence: CASSASTGGLNNEQFF.

V is TRBV18 and J is TRBJ2-7, with D unclear. Between the trimmed V and J ends, which lost 6 bases and 0 bases, there was a span of 12 bases. The CDR3 length is 14 residues. Germline CDR1 and CDR2: KGHSH and LQKENI. CDR3 residues: CASSLDSDSYEQYF. The CDR3 DNA reads as TGTGCCAGCTCTCTAGACTCAGACTCCTACGAGCAGTACTTC.

The V gene is TRBV5-1, the J gene TRBJ2-5, with TRBD1 as a possible D gene (5 bases). The CDR3 runs 14 residues. Looked up from germline, CDR1 is SGHRS and CDR2 is YFSETQ. The ends were cut back, 0 bases at V and 4 bases at J, with 10 bases in the middle. The CDR3 region is CASSLGGSLETQYF. The CDR3 DNA reads as TGCGCCAGCAGCTTGGGGGGCTCGTTAGAGACCCAGTACTTC.

This chain joins TRBV6-6 and TRBJ1-5; D unclear. V was cut by 8 bases and J by 6 bases, with 5 bases left in between. From germline, CDR1 is MNHNY and CDR2 SVGAGI (reference sequence). The CDR3 is 10 residues long. The CDR3: CASGTQPQHF. Here the CDR3 DNA reads TGTGCCAGCGGAACTCAGCCCCAGCATTTT.

This sequence joins TRBV6-6 and TRBJ1-2; D not resolved. The V and J ends lost 6 bases and 3 bases respectively, with 8 bases between them. CDR1 MNHNY and CDR2 SVGAGI come from the germline V gene (reference sequence). The CDR3 loop spans 12 amino acids. CDR3 in amino acids: CASRDLDYGYTF. CDR3 in DNA: TGTGCCAGCAGGGATCTAGACTATGGCTACACCTTC.

This rearrangement joins TRBV6-1 to TRBJ2-7; no reliable D call. CDR3 length: 15 residues. V lost 1 base and J lost 2, with 12 bases in between. Germline lookup yields CDR1 MNHNS and CDR2 SASEGT. CDR3: CASSEVRSKTYEQYF. The CDR3 DNA reads TGTGCCAGCAGTGAAGTGAGGTCCAAAACCTACGAGCAGTACTTC.

This clone was seen a handful of times. The chain uses TRBV5-4 and TRBJ1-2, with a possible D match to TRBD1 (6 bases). The CDR3 sequence is 15 residues long. CDR1 is SGHNT, CDR2 YYREEE, per germline (reference sequence). Trimming took off 0 bases at V and 4 bases at J, with 13 bases between the two ends. CDR3 in DNA: TGTGCCAGCAGCTTGGCAGGGGCTCAGGTCTATGGCTACACCTTC. Amino acids: CASSLAGAQVYGYTF.

As concerns this clone: Germline and junction disagree at one end, which may indicate a read error. This chain joins TRBV5-1 and TRBJ2-2; a possible D gene is TRBD2 (6 bases). This CDR3 contains 15 residues. Per germline, CDR1 SGHRS and CDR2 YFSETQ. CDR3 sequence (DNA): TGCGCCAGCAGTTTGGGGGGTTCGAACACCGGGGAGCTGTTTTTT. Its translation is CASSLGGSNTGELFF.

The chain couples TRBV5-5 to TRBJ1-1, with 11 bases matching TRBD1. V shed 4 bases, J shed 5 bases, and the junction held 4 bases outside the gene matches. In germline, CDR1 is SGHKS, CDR2 YYEKEE (reference sequence). The CDR3 totals 14 residues. The CDR3 region is CASSGGTGGTEAFF. CDR3 in DNA: TGTGCCAGCAGCGGAGGGACAGGGGGAACTGAAGCTTTCTTT.

The rearrangement uses TRBV5-1 and TRBJ2-2; possibly TRBD1 for D (5 bases). Germline V gene data show CDR1 as SGHRS and CDR2 as YFSETQ. Trimming left V 4 bases short and J 1 base short, with 14 bases between. This CDR3 region has 16 residues. CDR3 sequence: CASSVSGQGNTGELFF. CDR3 bases: TGCGCCAGCAGCGTATCAGGGCAGGGGAACACCGGGGAGCTGTTTTTT.

V gene TRBV5-1 combines with J gene TRBJ2-3; D possibly corresponds to TRBD2 (7 bases). V was shortened by 7 bases and J by 2 bases, with 11 bases between the two germline ends. In germline, CDR1 is SGHRS, CDR2 YFSETQ. The CDR3 totals 13 residues. CDR3 residues: CASGGGSTDTQYF. As DNA, the CDR3 is TGCGCCAGCGGGGGGGGCTCCACAGATACGCAGTATTTT.

CDR3 bases: TGTGCCAGCAGTGAGACCGGGACAGGGGTAGAGACCCAGTACTTC. Amino acids: CASSETGTGVETQYF. The rearrangement links TRBV25-1 to TRBJ2-5; 10 nucleotides match TRBD1. The CDR3 sequence is 15 residues long. With 3 bases clipped from V and 4 bases from J, the junction kept 5 bases outside the gene matches. Germline CDR1 MGHDK, CDR2 SYGVNS. The full variable domain, in which reference TRBV25-1 and TRBJ2-5 provide the parts outside the CDR3, is EADIYQTPRYLVIGTGKKITLECSQTMGHDKMYWYQQDPGMELHLIHYSYGVNSTEKGDLSSESTVSRIRTEHFPLTLESARPSHTSQYLCASSETGTGVETQYFGPGTRLLVL.

The rearrangement uses TRBV19 and TRBJ2-1, with D tentatively TRBD1 or TRBD2 (5 bases each). V lost 6 bases, J lost 0 bases, and 9 bases lay in between. This CDR3 comprises 14 residues. Per germline, CDR1 LNHDA and CDR2 SQIVND (reference sequence). CDR3 bases: TGTGCCAGTAGCCCAGGGAGCTCCTACAATGAGCAGTTCTTC. Amino acid sequence: CASSPGSSYNEQFF. Drawing the rest from reference TRBV19 and TRBJ2-1, the complete variable domain is DGGITQSPKYLFRKEGQNVTLSCEQNLNHDAMYWYRQDPGQGLRLIYYSQIVNDFQKGDIAEGYSVSREKKESFPLTVTSAQKNPTAFYLCASSPGSSYNEQFFGPGTRLTVL.

The chain couples TRBV30 to TRBJ1-4; D is ambiguous. The length of the CDR3 is 15 residues. Germline CDR1 GTSNPN, CDR2 SVGIG (reference sequence). Trimming took off 1 base at V and 8 bases at J, with 17 bases between the two ends. Here the CDR3 reads CAWSDPRELNEKLFF. As DNA, the CDR3 is TGTGCCTGGAGTGACCCCCGGGAATTAAACGAAAAACTGTTTTTT.

The V and J genes are TRBV10-3 and TRBJ2-1; D possibly corresponds to TRBD1 (8 bases). V was clipped by 6 bases and J by 5 bases, with 17 bases between them. This CDR3 is 15 amino acids long. Per germline, CDR1 ENHRY and CDR2 SYGVKD. The CDR3 region has the DNA TGTGCCATCAGCCGGACAGGGAGGGAAGACAATGAGCAGTTCTTC. It encodes CAISRTGREDNEQFF.

The rearrangement uses TRBV7-6 and TRBJ1-1, with TRBD1 matching over 9 bases. CDR1 and CDR2 from the germline V gene are SGHVS and FNYEAQ. CDR3 length: 13 amino acids. Trimming removed 2 bases from V and 8 bases from J; junction bases left unmatched: 3. In DNA, the CDR3 is TGTGCCAGCAGCTTACAACAGGGGGCAGAAGCTTTCTTT. Translating it yields CASSLQQGAEAFF.

The chain is built from TRBV7-8 and TRBJ2-5; tentative D call: TRBD2 (6 bases). Trimming took 8 bases from V and 3 from J, leaving 19 bases between them. The CDR3 spans 15 residues. The germline V gene has CDR1 SGHVS and CDR2 FQNEAQ. The CDR3 DNA is TGTGCCAGCGGACTCACGGGACTTCATAAAGAGACCCAGTACTTC. Amino acids: CASGLTGLHKETQYF.

This clone showed up just a few times. V and J are TRBV18 and TRBJ1-1, with TRBD1 matching 7 bases. The length of the CDR3 is 14 residues. Germline V gene sequence: CDR1 KGHSH, CDR2 LQKENI. V was clipped by 4 bases and J by 1 base; unmatched bases: 3. This CDR3 is CASSRGQQNTEAFF. The CDR3 nucleotides are TGTGCCAGCTCACGGGGACAGCAGAACACTGAAGCTTTCTTT.

The rearrangement uses TRBV4-1 and TRBJ1-2, with TRBD1 matching 7 bases. Germline CDR1 is MGHRA and CDR2 is YSYEKL. V shed 4 bases and J 4 bases; nucleotides not matched to a gene: 9. The CDR3 has 15 amino acids. The CDR3 sequence: CASSLRDRAVYGYTF. CDR3 nucleotide sequence: TGCGCCAGCAGCCTTCGAGACAGGGCGGTCTATGGCTACACCTTC.

The count of this clone is one. The chain carries TRBV11-2 and TRBJ1-2; D might be TRBD1 (5 bases). Germline loops: CDR1 SGHAT, CDR2 FQNNGV. The CDR3 consists of 17 residues. Trimming removed 2 bases at V and 0 bases at J, with 16 bases between. The CDR3: CASSLLSIAGANYGYTF. CDR3 nucleotide sequence: TGTGCCAGCAGCTTATTGTCGATCGCGGGGGCTAACTATGGCTACACCTTC.

The chain links TRBV5-4 to TRBJ2-5; 9 bases are shared with TRBD1. The CDR3 consists of 16 residues. Germline V gene sequence: CDR1 SGHNT, CDR2 YYREEE (reference sequence). The J segment lost 3 bases and the V segment lost 0 bases, leaving 6 bases of the junction unmatched. For the CDR3, the DNA is TGTGCCAGCAGCTTGGGGACAGGGGCCCTAAAAGAGACCCAGTACTTC. Protein sequence: CASSLGTGALKETQYF.

The rearrangement uses TRBV27 and TRBJ2-1; 7 bases agree with TRBD2. The CDR3 sequence is 17 residues long. Trimming at V came to 5 bases and at J to 2 bases, leaving 12 bases not matched to a gene. CDR1 is MNHEY and CDR2 is SMNVEV in the germline V gene (reference sequence). The chain's CDR3 is CASSPKVGAGTYNEQFF. In DNA, the CDR3 is TGTGCCAGCAGTCCCAAGGTGGGAGCGGGGACCTACAATGAGCAGTTCTTC.